These T cell receptor beta chains were read from a single sample in a study of cytomegalovirus exposure and HLA in healthy donors. Produced via immunoSEQ multiplex PCR; TCRdb's table is partial and in-frame only. This sample carries tens of thousands of clones, over 95% of them seen once, and the ten largest clones take 2% to 2.5%. Sequencing used PBMCs. The receptors derive from a man aged 18-30 years in good health and CMV-seronegative. CDR3s include the opening cysteine and the closing phenylalanine or tryptophan. The D gene is left open where the match is weak. Not all rows give a size; the values are once, few, many and, for expanded clones, a class.

>TRBV9|.|.|TRBJ2-1|15
TGTGCCAGCAGCGTATTTACACGGGAGTCACCAGAGCAGTTCTTC
CASSVFTRESPEQFF
>TRBV11-1|.|TRBD2|TRBJ2-7|15
TGTGCCAGCAGCTTTCTTGCGGGAGGGCCCCACGAGCAGTACTTC
CASSFLAGGPHEQYF
>TRBV6-4|.|.|TRBJ2-2|13
TGTGCCAGCAGTGAGAGCGGCACCGGGGAGCTGTTTTTT
CASSESGTGELFF
>TRBV29-1|.|.|TRBJ2-1|12
TGCAGCGTTGTGTCCCAGATTCATGAGCAGTTCTTC
CSVVSQIHEQFF
>TRBV6-5|.|.|TRBJ1-6|13
TGTGCCAGCAGGCGGACATTGGGGTCACCCCTCCACTTT
CASRRTLGSPLHF
>TRBV10-3|.|.|TRBJ1-2|13
TGTGCCATCAGTACCACGACAGGAGAGGGCTACACCTTC
CAISTTTGEGYTF
>TRBV7-6|.|TRBD2|TRBJ2-1|15
TGTGCCAGCAGCTTAGGCGGGAGGGCCGTCAATGAGCAGTTCTTC
CASSLGGRAVNEQFF
>TRBV2|once|TRBD1|TRBJ1-5|15
TGTGCCAGCAGTGACGAGGGGGCCGGCAATCAGCCCCAGCATTTT
CASSDEGAGNQPQHF
>TRBV10-1|.|TRBD1|TRBJ2-3|13
TGCGCCAGCCGAGGACAGGGAACAGATACGCAGTATTTT
CASRGQGTDTQYF
>TRBV29-1|.|.|TRBJ1-2|13
TGCAGCGTTGTTGGCAGGGGAGACTATGGCTACACCTTC
CSVVGRGDYGYTF
>TRBV19|.|.|TRBJ2-5|14
TGTGCCAGTAGTATTAAGTTGGGCTCGGAGACCCAGTACTTC
CASSIKLGSETQYF
>TRBV10-3|.|TRBD2|TRBJ2-7|14
TGTGCCATCAGCGGGACTAGCGGGAGTGATGAGCAGTACTTC
CAISGTSGSDEQYF
>TRBV28|.|TRBD1|TRBJ1-6|17
TGTGCCAGCAGTTTACCGGGACAGGGGGCCCCTAATTCACCCCTCCACTTT
CASSLPGQGAPNSPLHF
>TRBV30|.|TRBD1|TRBJ1-1|14
TGTGCCTGGAGTTTTGGGACAGGGAACACTGAAGCTTTCTTT
CAWSFGTGNTEAFF
>TRBV11-3|.|.|TRBJ2-5|14
TGTGCCAGCAGCTCGGAGGCCTTCCAAGAGACCCAGTACTTC
CASSSEAFQETQYF
>TRBV5-4|.|.|TRBJ1-1|13
TGTGCCAGCAGCTTGACAGGGAGCACTGAAGCTTTCTTT
CASSLTGSTEAFF
>TRBV21-1|.|.|TRBJ1-2|14
TGTGCCAGCAGCTCCCAGGGCCCGAATGATGGCTACACCTTC
CASSSQGPNDGYTF
>TRBV6-6|.|TRBD1|TRBJ2-5|15
TGTGCCAGCAGCCCCGGGACAGGGGTCGGAGAGACCCAGTACTTC
CASSPGTGVGETQYF
>TRBV28|.|.|TRBJ1-1|12
TGTGCCACCTTCGACCGAGGCACTGAAGCTTTCTTT
CATFDRGTEAFF
>TRBV6-6|.|TRBD1|TRBJ1-1|15
TGTGCCAGCAGTTACAGTGACAGGGGAGGGACTGAAGCTTTCTTT
CASSYSDRGGTEAFF
>TRBV18|.|.|TRBJ1-1|13
TGTGCCAGCTCACCAACGAGGAACACTGAAGCTTTCTTT
CASSPTRNTEAFF
>TRBV13|.|.|TRBJ2-1|14
TGTGCCAGCAGCTTAGGTTCGGGGTACAATGAGCAGTTCTTC
CASSLGSGYNEQFF
>TRBV7-3|.|.|TRBJ1-5|14
TGTGCCAGCAGCCAGGACAGCGGAAATCAGCCCCAGCATTTT
CASSQDSGNQPQHF
>TRBV6-1|.|.|TRBJ1-1|13
TGTGCCAGCAGTGAGCACATGAACACTGAAGCTTTCTTT
CASSEHMNTEAFF
>TRBV5-5|.|TRBD1|TRBJ2-7|15
TGTGCCAGCAGCTCCCGACAGGGCGTGAGTTTCGAGCAGTACTTC
CASSSRQGVSFEQYF
>TRBV7-9|.|.|TRBJ2-1|14
TGTGCCAGCAGCCCGAGTACGGGGGACAATGAGCAGTTCTTC
CASSPSTGDNEQFF
>TRBV7-2|.|TRBD1|TRBJ2-7|14
TGTGCCAGCAGAACCGGGACAGGGTCCAACGAGCAGTACTTC
CASRTGTGSNEQYF
>TRBV7-9|few|TRBD2|TRBJ2-3|14
TGTGCCAGCAGCTTGGGACTAGTCACAGATACGCAGTATTTT
CASSLGLVTDTQYF
>TRBV5-1|.|TRBD2|TRBJ2-5|15
TGCGCCAGCAGTTCCTCGACTAGCGGGAAAGAGACCCAGTACTTC
CASSSSTSGKETQYF
>TRBV2|many|TRBD1|TRBJ1-2|12
TGTGCCAGCAACCGACAGGGCTCCGGCTACACCTTC
CASNRQGSGYTF
>TRBV9|.|TRBD2|TRBJ2-3|16
TGTGCCAGCAGTATACTAGCGGGAGGCCGCACAGATACGCAGTATTTT
CASSILAGGRTDTQYF
>TRBV7-9|.|.|TRBJ1-2|12
TGTGCCAGCAGCCGAGACCAGGGCGGCTACACCTTC
CASSRDQGGYTF
>TRBV18|.|TRBD1|TRBJ1-4|15
TGTGCCAGCTCACCCCGGCAGGGGGGTAATGAAAAACTGTTTTTT
CASSPRQGGNEKLFF
>TRBV7-7|.|TRBD1|TRBJ1-4|13
TGTGCTAGCAGCCCCGGGACAGCTGAAAAACTGTTTTTT
CASSPGTAEKLFF
>TRBV6-1|once|.|TRBJ1-2|13
TGTGCCAGCAGTCAACACAGAGACTATGGCTACACCTTC
CASSQHRDYGYTF
>TRBV4-2|.|.|TRBJ1-6|16
TGTGCCAGCAGCCAAGATGCGGGCAAGGGAGGGTCACCCCTCCACTTT
CASSQDAGKGGSPLHF
>TRBV7-2|.|.|TRBJ2-6|16
TGTGCCAGCAGCTCCTCTGGCCTAGGAGGGGCCAACGTCCTGACTTTC
CASSSSGLGGANVLTF
>TRBV7-3|.|.|TRBJ2-7|15
TGTGCCAGCAGCTTATTGAGTACCTCCTCCTACGAGCAGTACTTC
CASSLLSTSSYEQYF
>TRBV15|.|TRBD1|TRBJ2-3|17
TGTGCCACCAGCCGGTCGGGCAGGGGGATTTGGGCAGATACGCAGTATTTT
CATSRSGRGIWADTQYF
>TRBV10-3|.|.|TRBJ1-1|13
TGTGCCATCAGTCCCCAGGGGAATACTGAAGCTTTCTTT
CAISPQGNTEAFF
>TRBV7-8|.|TRBD1|TRBJ2-5|13
TGTGCCAGCAGGAGGACAGGACAAGAGACCCAGTACTTC
CASRRTGQETQYF
>TRBV6-5|.|TRBD2|TRBJ2-1|15
TGTGCCAGCAGTTACTTAGCGGGAGGCGCCAATGAGCAGTTCTTC
CASSYLAGGANEQFF
>TRBV11-3|.|TRBD2|TRBJ2-3|16
TGTGCCAGCAGCCAGGGACTAGCGGGAGAGACAGATACGCAGTATTTT
CASSQGLAGETDTQYF
>TRBV9|.|TRBD1|TRBJ1-6|17
TGTGTCAGCAGCGCCGGACAGGGTTATACCTATAATTCACCCCTCCACTTT
CVSSAGQGYTYNSPLHF
>TRBV6-5|.|TRBD1|TRBJ1-4|12
TGTGCCAGCCGACAGGGCAACGAAAAACTGTTTTTT
CASRQGNEKLFF
>TRBV29-1|once|.|TRBJ1-3|13
TGCAGCGCGCGACGGGGCTCTGGAAACACCATATATTTT
CSARRGSGNTIYF
>TRBV6-1|.|TRBD2|TRBJ2-1|15
TGTGCCAGCAAGCTAGCGGCCTCATCCTACAATGAGCAGTTCTTC
CASKLAASSYNEQFF
>TRBV13|.|.|TRBJ1-2|13
TGTGCCAGCAGCTCATACTCAGGGTTGGGGCACACCTTC
CASSSYSGLGHTF
>TRBV9|few|.|TRBJ2-5|13
TGTGCCAGCAGCGACCGGGAGTCAGAGACCCAGTACTTC
CASSDRESETQYF